This T cell receptor beta chain was found in a study of T cells after yellow fever vaccination. Study observations and caveats: Researchers cautioned that FACS-sorted repertoires could harbor abundant clonotypes contaminating from the bulk population.

5'RACE template switching generated TCR cDNA, adding a universal primer site and UMIs. TCRdb used MiXCR to reprocess the 5' RACE reads, holding one entry per CDR3 protein. The data contain hundreds of thousands of distinct CDR3 sequences, 10% to 15% of them singletons. The CDR3 is 13 residues long. The V gene lost 9 bases and the J gene lost 4 bases, with 15 bases spanning the gap. Germline assignment: CDR1 SGHVS and CDR2 FQNEAQ. This clonotype was detected only a few times. Its antigen is not identified. Sequenced here: PBMCs, sampled on the day of the yellow fever booster vaccination. The clonotype originates from a man younger than 45 who received the YFV17D yellow fever vaccine. V and J are TRBV7-8 and TRBJ2-5; weak D call: TRBD2 (6 bases). As DNA, the CDR3 is TGTGCCAGTGTGGAGGGCCATATAGAGACCCAGTACTTC. Its translation: CASVEGHIETQYF.